This T cell receptor beta chain was sequenced during a study of blood T cell repertoires in COVID-19. Background on the study: PBMCs, B-cell-depleted T cells, or T cells were the source of the cDNA or gDNA that made up the material.

Assay: immunoSEQ multiplex PCR; the TCRdb copy retains only in-frame clones and omits some. The table lists around 300,000 clones, approximately 83% of them singletons. V trimming: 6 bases; J trimming: 1 base; junction bases outside the gene matches: 6. This CDR3 contains 14 residues. Germline V gives CDR1 KGHSH, CDR2 LQKENI. The TCR sequence derives from a human donor in a cohort sampled during active COVID-19. Input material: peripheral blood. J is TRBJ2-7 and V is TRBV18; 7 bases agree with TRBD1. CDR3 in amino acids: CASSLRQGSYEQYF. CDR3 nucleotide sequence: TGTGCCAGCTCGCTTAGACAGGGATCCTACGAGCAGTACTTC.